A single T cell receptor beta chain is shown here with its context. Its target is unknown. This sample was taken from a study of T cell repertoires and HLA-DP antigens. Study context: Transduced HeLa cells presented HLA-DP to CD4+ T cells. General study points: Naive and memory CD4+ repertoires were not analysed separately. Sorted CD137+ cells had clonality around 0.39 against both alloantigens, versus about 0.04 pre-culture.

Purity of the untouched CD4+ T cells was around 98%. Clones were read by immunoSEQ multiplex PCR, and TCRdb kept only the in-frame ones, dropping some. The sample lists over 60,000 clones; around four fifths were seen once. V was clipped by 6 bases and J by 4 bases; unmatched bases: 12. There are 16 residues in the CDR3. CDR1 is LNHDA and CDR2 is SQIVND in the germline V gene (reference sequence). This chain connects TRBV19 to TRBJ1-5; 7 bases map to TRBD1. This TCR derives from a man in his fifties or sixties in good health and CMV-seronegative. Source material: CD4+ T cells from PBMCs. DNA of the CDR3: TGTGCCAGTAGCGGGACAGACCCGTCGAATAATCAGCCCCAGCATTTT. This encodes CASSGTDPSNNQPQHF.